The rows below give T cell receptor beta chains drawn from one sample of a study of blood T cell repertoires in COVID-19. This table comes from immunoSEQ multiplex PCR, and its TCRdb copy is limited to in-frame clones, with some not included. The sample carries hundreds of thousands of clones, about 85% recorded once. The sample taken for sequencing was peripheral blood. Receptor source: a man aged 18 to 35 with active or convalescent COVID-19. CDR3s include the opening cysteine and the closing phenylalanine or tryptophan. A D gene is named only where the DNA matches it firmly. Expanded clones get a size class; other rows say once, few or many, or leave the size out.

v_gene	j_gene	d_gene	abundance	CDR3aa	CDR3nt
TRBV5-4	TRBJ1-1	.	.	CASSPEWNTEAFF	TGTGCCAGCAGCCCAGAATGGAACACTGAAGCTTTCTTT
TRBV5-1	TRBJ2-5	TRBD1	.	CASSQGDIQETQYF	TGCGCCAGCAGCCAGGGGGATATTCAAGAGACCCAGTACTTC
TRBV28	TRBJ2-5	TRBD2	.	CASSGGLADSRETQYF	TGTGCCAGCAGTGGGGGACTAGCGGACTCCAGGGAGACCCAGTACTTC
TRBV6-5	TRBJ1-2	.	.	CASRTLGDFLYGYTF	TGTGCCAGCAGGACCCTCGGGGACTTCCTATATGGCTACACCTTC
TRBV4-1	TRBJ1-1	.	.	CASSQVDISDMNTEAFF	TGCGCCAGCAGCCAAGTGGACATATCGGACATGAACACTGAAGCTTTCTTT
TRBV4-1	TRBJ2-1	.	.	CASSQFQTPPSNEQFF	TGCGCCAGCAGCCAATTCCAGACTCCCCCCTCCAATGAGCAGTTCTTC
TRBV11-1	TRBJ1-4	.	.	CASSPGARGEKLFF	TGTGCCAGCAGCCCTGGGGCGCGGGGTGAAAAACTGTTTTTT
TRBV27	TRBJ1-2	.	.	CASSLVGGYGYTF	TGTGCCAGCAGTTTAGTCGGGGGATATGGCTACACCTTC
TRBV4-1	TRBJ2-3	.	few	CASSQGRADTQYF	TGCGCCAGCAGCCAGGGCAGGGCGGATACGCAGTATTTT
TRBV6-2/TRBV6-3	TRBJ1-1	.	.	CASSYTATNTEAFF	TGTGCCAGCAGTTATACCGCTACGAACACTGAAGCTTTCTTT